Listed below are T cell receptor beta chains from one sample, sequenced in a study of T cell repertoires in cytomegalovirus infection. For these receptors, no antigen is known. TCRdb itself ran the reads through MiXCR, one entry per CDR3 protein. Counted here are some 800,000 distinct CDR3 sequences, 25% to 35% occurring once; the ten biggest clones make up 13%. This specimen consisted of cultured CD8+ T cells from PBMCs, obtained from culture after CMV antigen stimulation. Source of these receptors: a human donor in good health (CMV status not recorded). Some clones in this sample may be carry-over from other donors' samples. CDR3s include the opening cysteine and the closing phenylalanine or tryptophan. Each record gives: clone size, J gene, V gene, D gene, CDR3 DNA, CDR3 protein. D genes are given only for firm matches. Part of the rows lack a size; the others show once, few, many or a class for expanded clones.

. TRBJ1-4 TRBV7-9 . TGTGCCAGCAGCTTCCGGGACATAACTAATGAAAAACTGTTTTTT CASSFRDITNEKLFF
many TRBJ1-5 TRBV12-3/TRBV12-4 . TGTGCCAGCAGTTCCGGGCGTGTACCATACCAGCCCCAGCATTTT CASSSGRVPYQPQHF
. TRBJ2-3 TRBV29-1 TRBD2 TGCAGCGTTGAACCGGGACTAGCGGGGGCCGGCACAGATACGCAGTATTTT CSVEPGLAGAGTDTQYF
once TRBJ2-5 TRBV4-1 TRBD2 TGCGCCAGCAGCCAAGGACTAGCGGGGGGCAACCTCCAAGAGACCCAGTACTTC CASSQGLAGGNLQETQYF
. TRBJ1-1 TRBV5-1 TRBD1 TGCGCCAGCAGCTTGCCGACAGGGCCTCCAGAAGCTTTCTTT CASSLPTGPPEAFF
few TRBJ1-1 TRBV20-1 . TGCAGTGCTATTTTGGGGGGGGCTCATCGCAGATTGAACACTGAAGCTTTCTTT CSAILGGAHRRLNTEAFF
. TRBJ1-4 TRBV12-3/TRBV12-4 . TGTGCCAGCAGTTCCTCCGACGGAGAAGGGGAAAAACTGTTTTTT CASSSSDGEGEKLFF
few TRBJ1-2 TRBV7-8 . TGTGCCAGCAGCCAAATTCTAGGTGATGGCTACACCTTC CASSQILGDGYTF
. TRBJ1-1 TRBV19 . TGTGCCAGTAGCCTACGGGAGGGGCGACGACCGAGGGCTTTCTTT CASSLREGRRPRAFF
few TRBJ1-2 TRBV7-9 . TGTGCCAGCAGCTTAGAAAACGATGGGTATGGCTACACCTTC CASSLENDGYGYTF
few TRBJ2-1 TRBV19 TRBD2 TGTGCCAGTAGTACCATAGCGGGGGCAAACCTTTACAATGAGCAGTTCTTC CASSTIAGANLYNEQFF
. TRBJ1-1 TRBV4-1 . TGCGCCAGCAGACACTTGAACACTGAAGCTTTCTTT CASRHLNTEAFF
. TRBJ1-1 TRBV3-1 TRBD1 TGTGCCAGCAGCCAAGAGAAGGACAGGAGGAACACTGAAGCTTTCTTT CASSQEKDRRNTEAFF
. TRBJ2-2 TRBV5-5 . TGTGCCAGCAGCTTGGGTATGGGATCCGGGGAGCTGTTTTTT CASSLGMGSGELFF
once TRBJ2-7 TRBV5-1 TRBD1 TGCGCCAGCAGCCCCAGACAGGGGAGTGACGAGCAGTACTTC CASSPRQGSDEQYF
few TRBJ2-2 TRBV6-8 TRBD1 TGTGCCAGCAGTTACTCGGGACAGTCGAACACCGGGGAGCTGTTTTTT CASSYSGQSNTGELFF
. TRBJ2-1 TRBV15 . TGTGCCACCTCTCTGGGGAATGAGCAGTTCTTC CATSLGNEQFF
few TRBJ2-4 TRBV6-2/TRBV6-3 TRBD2 TGTGCCAGCAGTGAGACTAGCGGGGGATTGGGAAACATTCAGTACTTC CASSETSGGLGNIQYF
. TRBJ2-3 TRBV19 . TGTGCCAGTAGGATGGGACGGACTCGCACAGATACGCAGTATTTT CASRMGRTRTDTQYF
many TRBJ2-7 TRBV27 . TGTGCCAGCAGTTATGTAGGCAACGAGCAGTACTTC CASSYVGNEQYF
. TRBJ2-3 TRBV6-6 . TGTGCCAGCAGAGCCCTACACTCTGATACGCAGTATTTT CASRALHSDTQYF
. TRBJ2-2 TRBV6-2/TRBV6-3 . TGTGCCAGCAGTTGGTCTCCGACCACCGGGGAGCTGTTTTTT CASSWSPTTGELFF
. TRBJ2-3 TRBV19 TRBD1 TGTGCCAGTAGTACACGGACAGGGGGCGCGGCTACAGATACGCAGTATTTT CASSTRTGGAATDTQYF
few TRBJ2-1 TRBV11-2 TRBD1 TGTGCCAGCAGCTTATTCCCAGGGGGTGGTGAGCAGTTCTTC CASSLFPGGGEQFF
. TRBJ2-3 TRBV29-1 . TGCAGCGTTGAAGACATAGACATTCGCACAGATACGCAGTATTTT CSVEDIDIRTDTQYF
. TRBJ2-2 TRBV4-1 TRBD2 TGCGCCAGCAGCCAAACGACTAGCGGGGGAAACGAGGAGCTGTTTTTT CASSQTTSGGNEELFF
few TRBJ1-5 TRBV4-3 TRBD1 TGCGCCAGCAGCCATGCCAGGGGGCAAGTGTATCAGCCCCAGCATTTT CASSHARGQVYQPQHF
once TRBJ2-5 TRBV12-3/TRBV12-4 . TGTGCCAGCAGTTTATATGCGACACAGCAAGAGACCCAGTACTTC CASSLYATQQETQYF
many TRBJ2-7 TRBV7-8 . TGTGCCAGCACCCATCCGGGACATAACTACGAGCAGTACTTC CASTHPGHNYEQYF
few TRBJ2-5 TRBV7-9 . TGTGCCAGCATGCGACAGAACCAAGAGACCCAGTACTTC CASMRQNQETQYF
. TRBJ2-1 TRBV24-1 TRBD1 TGTGCCACCAGTGACAGACAGGGGAAGCAGTTCTTC CATSDRQGKQFF
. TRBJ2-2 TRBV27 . TGTGCCAGCAGTTCGTCGACAGACAACACCGGGGAGCTGTTTTTT CASSSSTDNTGELFF
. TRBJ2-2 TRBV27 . TGTGCCAGCTCGAGGACACCGAACACCGGGGAGCTGTTTTTT CASSRTPNTGELFF
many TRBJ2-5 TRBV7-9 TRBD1 TGTGCCAGCAGTTCCGGACAGGGGACAGAGACCCAGTACTTC CASSSGQGTETQYF
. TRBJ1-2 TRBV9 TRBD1 TGTGCCAGCAGCGTAGCTAAGGGGACAGTCTATGGCTACACCTTC CASSVAKGTVYGYTF
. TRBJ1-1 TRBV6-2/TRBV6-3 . TGTGCCAGCAGTTATACAAGGCCCACTGAAGCTTTCTTT CASSYTRPTEAFF
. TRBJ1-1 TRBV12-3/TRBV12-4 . TGTGCCAGCAGTGTCCGGGACACACCGCCCACTGAAGCTTTCTTT CASSVRDTPPTEAFF
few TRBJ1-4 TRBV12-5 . TGTGCTAGTGGTTTGGTACTGGGTACAACTAATGAAAAACTGTTTTTT CASGLVLGTTNEKLFF
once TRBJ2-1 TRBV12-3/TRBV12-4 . TGTGCCAGGAGTCCCCGCTACAATGGGCAGTTCTTC CARSPRYNGQFF
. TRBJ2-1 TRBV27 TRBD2 TGTGCCAGCAGTTTTGTGGCGGGGGGCACTAACTACAATGAGCAGTTCTTC CASSFVAGGTNYNEQFF
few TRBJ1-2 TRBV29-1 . TGCAGCGTTGAAGATCTAGGGCTCGACTTCTATGGCTACACCTTC CSVEDLGLDFYGYTF
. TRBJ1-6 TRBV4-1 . TGCGCCAGCCGGGAGGGGAATTCACCCCTCCACTTT CASREGNSPLHF
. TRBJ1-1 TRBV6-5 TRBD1 TGTGCCAGCAGTTACTCGAGGACAGGGATCACTGAAGCTTTCTTT CASSYSRTGITEAFF
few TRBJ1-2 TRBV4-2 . TGTGCCAGCAGCCAAGATCCAATTTTAAGGGGGAACTATGGCTACACCTTC CASSQDPILRGNYGYTF
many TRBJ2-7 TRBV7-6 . TGTGCCAGCAGCTTAGATATCTACCGGGACACGCACGAGCAGTACTTC CASSLDIYRDTHEQYF
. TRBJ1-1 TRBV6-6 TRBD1 TGTGCCAGCAGTTCGGGCAGGGGGACGAACACTGAAGCTTTCTTT CASSSGRGTNTEAFF
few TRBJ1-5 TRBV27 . TGTGCCAGCAGTTGGAGCAGGGATCAGCCCCAGCATTTT CASSWSRDQPQHF
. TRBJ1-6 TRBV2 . TGTGCCAGCAGTGAAGGGGGGATCTCAAATTCACCCCTCCACTTT CASSEGGISNSPLHF
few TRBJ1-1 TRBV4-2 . TGTGCCAGCAGCCAAGGGTGGGAAATGAACACTGAAGCTTTCTTT CASSQGWEMNTEAFF
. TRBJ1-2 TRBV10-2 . TGCGCCAGCAGTCTCAGGGGTGCGGACTATGGCTACACCTTC CASSLRGADYGYTF
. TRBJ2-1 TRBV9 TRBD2 TGTGCCAGCAGCGTAGGGGTGGGACTAGCGGTGGGGGGCAATGAGCAGTTCTTC CASSVGVGLAVGGNEQFF
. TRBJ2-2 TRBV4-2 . TGTGCCAGCAGCCAATTTCGTGGCGCCGGGGAGCTGTTTTTT CASSQFRGAGELFF
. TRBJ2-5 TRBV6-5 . TGTGCCAGCAGTTACTTCAAGGTCCCAAGAGGGACCCAGTACTTC CASSYFKVPRGTQYF
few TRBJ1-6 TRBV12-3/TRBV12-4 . TGTGCCAGCAGTTTATTGACACCCTATAATTCACCCCTCCACTTT CASSLLTPYNSPLHF
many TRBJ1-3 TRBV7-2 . TGTGCCAGCAGCGAGCCCAGCTCTGGAAACACCATATATTTT CASSEPSSGNTIYF
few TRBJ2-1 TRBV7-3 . TGTGCCAGCAGAGCTTCGGTTGGGGGCGGCAATGAGCAGTTCTTC CASRASVGGGNEQFF
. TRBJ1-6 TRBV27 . TGTGCCAGCAGTTTTAGCAGGGCGAATTCACCCCTCCACTTT CASSFSRANSPLHF
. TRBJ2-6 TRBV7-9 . TGTGCCAGCAGCTTTGACAGAGGAGCTGGGGCCAACGTCCTGACTTTC CASSFDRGAGANVLTF